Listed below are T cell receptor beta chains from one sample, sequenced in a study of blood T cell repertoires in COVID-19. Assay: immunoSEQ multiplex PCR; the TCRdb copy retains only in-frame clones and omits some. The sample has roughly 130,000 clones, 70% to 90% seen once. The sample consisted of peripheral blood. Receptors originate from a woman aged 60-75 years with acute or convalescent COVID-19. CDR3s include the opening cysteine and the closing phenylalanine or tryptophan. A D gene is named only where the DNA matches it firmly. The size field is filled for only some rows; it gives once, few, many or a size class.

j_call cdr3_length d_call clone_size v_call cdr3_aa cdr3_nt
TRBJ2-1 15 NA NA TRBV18 CASSPGLNKRNEQFF TGTGCCAGCTCACCGGGCCTGAATAAGAGAAATGAGCAGTTCTTC
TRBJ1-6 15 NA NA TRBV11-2 CASTRLRTGGSPLHF TGTGCCAGCACCCGACTTCGGACGGGAGGTTCACCCCTCCACTTT
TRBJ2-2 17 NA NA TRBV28 CASSNLSAQLNTGELFF TGTGCCAGCAGTAACCTATCCGCGCAACTGAACACCGGGGAGCTGTTTTTT
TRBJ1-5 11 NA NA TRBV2 CASSLGGPQHF TGTGCCAGCAGCTTGGGGGGGCCCCAGCATTTT
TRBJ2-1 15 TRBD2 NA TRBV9 CASSVGTSGYNEQFF TGTGCCAGCAGCGTAGGAACTAGCGGATACAATGAGCAGTTCTTC
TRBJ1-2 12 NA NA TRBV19 CASSTGLGSYTF TGTGCCAGTAGCACAGGGCTGGGTAGCTACACCTTC
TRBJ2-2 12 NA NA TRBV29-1 CSVITGMWELFF TGCAGCGTTATAACAGGGATGTGGGAGCTGTTTTTT
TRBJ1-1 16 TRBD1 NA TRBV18 CASSLTGTGGYTEAFF TGTGCCAGCTCCCTCACCGGGACAGGTGGCTACACTGAAGCTTTCTTT
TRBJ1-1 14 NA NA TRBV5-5 CASRQDSSYTEAFF TGTGCCAGCAGGCAAGACAGTTCCTACACTGAAGCTTTCTTT
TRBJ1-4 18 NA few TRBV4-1 CASSQDLGGVETNEKLFF TGCGCCAGCAGCCAAGACCTCGGCGGGGTAGAGACTAATGAAAAACTGTTTTTT
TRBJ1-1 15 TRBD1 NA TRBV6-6 CASSQPGQGGTEAFF TGTGCCAGCAGTCAACCGGGACAGGGAGGAACTGAAGCTTTCTTT
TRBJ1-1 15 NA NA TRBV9 CASSVANGGNTEAFF TGTGCCAGCAGCGTAGCTAACGGCGGGAACACTGAAGCTTTCTTT
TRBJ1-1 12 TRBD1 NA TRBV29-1 CSVGGQGTPAFF TGCAGCGTGGGGGGACAGGGGACTCCAGCTTTCTTT
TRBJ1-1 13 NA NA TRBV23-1 CASSQSWTDEAFF TGCGCCAGCAGTCAATCCTGGACAGATGAAGCTTTCTTT
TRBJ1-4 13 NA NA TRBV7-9 CASVGGFDEKLFF TGTGCCAGCGTCGGGGGGTTTGATGAAAAACTGTTTTTT
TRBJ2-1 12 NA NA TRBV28 CASSVPYNEQFF TGTGCCAGCAGTGTCCCTTACAATGAGCAGTTCTTC
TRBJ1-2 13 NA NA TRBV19 CASSFLGGYGYTF TGTGCCAGTAGTTTCCTCGGGGGGTATGGCTACACCTTC
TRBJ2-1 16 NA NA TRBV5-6 CASSLRDWYSYNEQFF TGTGCCAGCAGCTTGCGGGACTGGTACTCCTACAATGAGCAGTTCTTC
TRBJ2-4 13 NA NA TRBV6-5 CASRNSGLGIQYF TGTGCCAGCAGAAATTCAGGGCTTGGCATTCAGTACTTC
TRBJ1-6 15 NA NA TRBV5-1 CASSLEGKGNSPLHF TGCGCCAGCAGCTTGGAGGGTAAGGGGAATTCACCCCTCCACTTT
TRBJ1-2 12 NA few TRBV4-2 CASAAGIYGYTF TGTGCCAGCGCCGCGGGAATCTATGGCTACACCTTC
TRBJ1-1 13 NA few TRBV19 CASTDRPNTEAFF TGTGCCAGTACCGACAGACCGAACACTGAAGCTTTCTTT
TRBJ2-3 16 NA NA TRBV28 CASSLHRSSSTDTQYF TGTGCCAGCAGCCTCCACAGATCCAGTAGCACAGATACGCAGTATTTT
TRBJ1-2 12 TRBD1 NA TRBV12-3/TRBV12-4 CASSQGAGGYTF TGTGCCAGCAGTCAGGGGGCCGGTGGCTACACCTTC
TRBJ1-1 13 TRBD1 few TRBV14 CASSLRGQGEAFF TGTGCCAGCAGCCTAAGGGGGCAGGGCGAAGCTTTCTTT